The 15 T cell receptor beta chains in this list originate from one sample, sequenced in a study of blood T cell repertoires in COVID-19. This table comes from immunoSEQ multiplex PCR, and its TCRdb copy is limited to in-frame clones, with some not included. The sample shows 400,000 or so clones, 80% to 90% of them seen only once. Sequenced input: PBMCs or T cells enriched from blood (not recorded which). These receptors were collected from a man younger than 40 who had recovered from COVID-19.

V usage is TRBV29-1 and J usage is TRBJ1-4; 11 bases map to TRBD1. CDR1 and CDR2 (germline): SQVTM, ANQGSEA. The CDR3 has 14 residues. V was clipped by 6 bases and J by 6 bases; unmatched bases: 6. The CDR3 reads CSVARTGGDEKLFF. The CDR3 DNA is TGCAGCGTCGCCCGGACAGGGGGCGATGAAAAACTGTTTTTT.

This sequence joins TRBV7-2 and TRBJ2-3, with a possible D match to TRBD2 (6 bases). The V gene lost 1 base and the J gene lost 3 bases, with 8 bases spanning the gap. Germline V CDR1 and CDR2: SGHTA, FQGNSA. The length of the CDR3 is 14 residues. As DNA, the CDR3 is TGTGCCAGCAGCTTAGGGGACTGGACAGATACGCAGTATTTT. This codes for CASSLGDWTDTQYF.

This clone was detected once. The chain carries TRBV30 and TRBJ1-3, with D possibly matching TRBD1 (5 bases). Germline V CDR1 and CDR2: GTSNPN, SVGIG (reference sequence). V was trimmed by 4 bases and J by 4 bases, leaving 17 bases between them. This CDR3 comprises 15 residues. CDR3 coding DNA: TGTGCCTGGACCCCCGGGGGAGGGGCGGGAAACACCATATATTTT. Translation gives CAWTPGGGAGNTIYF.

This clone was recorded a few times. The chain is built from TRBV19 and TRBJ1-2; unclear D gene. Germline CDR1 LNHDA, CDR2 SQIVND (reference sequence). The CDR3 is made up of 16 amino acids. Trimming left V 3 bases short and J 0 bases short, with 14 bases between. CDR3 region: CASSISTLGANYGYTF. CDR3 sequence (DNA): TGTGCCAGTAGTATCTCTACACTCGGGGCTAACTATGGCTACACCTTC.

V usage is TRBV4-1 and J usage is TRBJ1-2, with 8 positions matching TRBD1. J gave up 8 bases and V 0 bases, and 8 bases lay outside the gene matches. The CDR3 is 15 residues long. Germline loops: CDR1 MGHRA, CDR2 YSYEKL. CDR3 in DNA: TGCGCCAGCAGCCAAGATGGGCAGGGGGCGCGGGGCTACACCTTC. Translating gives CASSQDGQGARGYTF.

The V gene is TRBV29-1, the J gene TRBJ1-1; tentative D call: TRBD1 (6 bases). Germline V gene data show CDR1 as SQVTM and CDR2 as ANQGSEA. The V end was cut by 6 bases, the J end by 2 bases, with 13 bases between. The CDR3 contains 13 residues. CDR3 sequence (DNA): TGCAGCGTGAGGAGGACAGACAACACTGAAGCTTTCTTT. Protein product: CSVRRTDNTEAFF. Full variable domain (missing parts from reference TRBV29-1 and TRBJ1-1): SAVISQKPSRDICQRGTSLTIQCQVDSQVTMMFWYRQQPGQSLTLIATANQGSEATYESGFVIDKFPISRPNLTFSTLTVSNMSPEDSSIYLCSVRRTDNTEAFFGQGTRLTVV.

V and J are TRBV24-1 and TRBJ2-7; D may be TRBD1 (6 bases). CDR1 and CDR2 from the germline V gene are KGHDR and SFDVKD. Trimming left V 2 bases short and J 6 bases short, with 10 bases between. The CDR3 consists of 13 residues. CDR3 coding DNA: TGTGCCACCAGTGATTCGGGGACATCCGAGCAGTACTTC. Translating it yields CATSDSGTSEQYF.

V gene TRBV6-5 combines with J gene TRBJ1-5; tentative D call: TRBD1 (6 bases). Germline V lookup: CDR1 MNHEY, CDR2 SVGAGI. The V end was cut by 7 bases, the J end by 4 bases, with 8 bases between. The CDR3 spans 12 residues. CDR3 bases: TGTGCCAGCAAAGGGGGTAATCAGCCCCAGCATTTT. Translating gives CASKGGNQPQHF.

The V and J genes are TRBV3-1 (or the pseudogene TRBV3-2) and TRBJ2-1, with D possibly TRBD2 on 6 matching bases. Germline V lookup: CDR1 LGHDT, CDR2 YNNKEL (reference sequence). This CDR3 region has 14 residues. V dropped 4 bases and J dropped 0 bases, with 7 bases sitting between them. The CDR3 DNA follows: TGTGCCAGCAGCCCAGCGGGCTCCTACAATGAGCAGTTCTTC. As protein: CASSPAGSYNEQFF.

The chain joins TRBV28 to TRBJ2-7, with D possibly TRBD1 on 5 matching bases. The CDR3 spans 15 residues. Germline CDR1 reads MDHEN; CDR2 reads SYDVKM. Between the trimmed V and J ends, which lost 2 bases and 0 bases, there was a span of 11 bases. CDR3 DNA: TGTGCCAGCAGTTTACCCGCCACAGGCTCCTACGAGCAGTACTTC. As protein: CASSLPATGSYEQYF.

The rearrangement uses TRBV5-6 and TRBJ1-6; the D is unclear. Germline V gene sequence: CDR1 SGHDT, CDR2 YYEEEE. This CDR3 comprises 15 residues. Trimming took off 0 bases at V and 2 bases at J, with 6 bases between the two ends. CDR3 sequence (DNA): TGTGCCAGCAGCTTGGAGTCAGCCTATAATTCACCCCTCCACTTT. Encoded protein: CASSLESAYNSPLHF.

This clone was counted between two and nine times. This chain joins TRBV6-4 and TRBJ2-1, with 7 nucleotides matching TRBD2. This CDR3 is 18 amino acids long. With V trimmed by 9 bases and J by 7 bases, 24 bases remained unmatched. In germline, CDR1 is MRHNA, CDR2 SNTAGT. The CDR3 bases are TGTGCCAGTGTGGGGTCTATCGGCGGGAGAAGAAATCCGAATGAGCAGTTCTTC. It specifies CASVGSIGGRRNPNEQFF.

This clone occurred many times. The J gene is TRBJ2-2, the V gene TRBV7-6, with TRBD1 matching 12 bases. The CDR3 is made up of 19 amino acids. V trimming: 5 bases; J trimming: 1 base; junction bases outside the gene matches: 11. Germline values: CDR1 SGHVS, CDR2 FNYEAQ. This chain's CDR3 is CASSQGDRGRQWNTGELFF. The CDR3 DNA sequence: TGTGCCAGCAGCCAGGGGGACAGGGGGCGGCAATGGAACACCGGGGAGCTGTTTTTT.

The rearrangement uses TRBV5-4 and TRBJ2-1; 10 bases are a match to TRBD2. There are 15 residues in the CDR3. The V gene's germline CDR1 is SGHNT and CDR2 YYREEE (reference sequence). V lost 5 bases and J lost 2; bases outside the gene matches: 4. The CDR3: CASRRAGGPYNEQFF. CDR3 nucleotides: TGTGCCAGCAGACGAGCGGGAGGGCCCTACAATGAGCAGTTCTTC.

The chain combines TRBV5-5 with TRBJ2-6; possible D gene TRBD1, 6 bases. Germline-derived CDR1 and CDR2 are SGHKS and YYEKEE (reference sequence). Trimming pared 4 bases from V and 0 bases from J, leaving 11 bases between. CDR3 length: 16 amino acids. The CDR3 DNA follows: TGTGCCAGCAGCAACAGGGTTAGCTCTGGGGCCAACGTCCTGACTTTC. Its protein is CASSNRVSSGANVLTF.